The rows below give T cell receptor beta chains drawn from one sample of a study of T cells in tumors after PD-1 blockade. The data were produced by immunoSEQ multiplex PCR, yet TCRdb's version contains in-frame clones alone and is incomplete. Of roughly 19,000 clones listed, around 80% were seen once; the top ten hold 20% to 30%. This material consisted of PBMCs, taken before anti-PD-1 treatment. The receptors here all came from a human donor with basal cell carcinoma. Each CDR3 is given with its conserved first and last residue. The order of the fields is CDR3 length, V gene, J gene, clone size, D gene, CDR3 protein, CDR3 DNA. D genes are given only for firm matches. Only some rows state a clone size, as once, few, many or a class for expanded clones.

>15|TRBV7-9|TRBJ2-5|once|-
CASSLSLRVGETQYF
TGTGCCAGCAGCTTATCTCTCAGGGTGGGAGAGACCCAGTACTTC
>16|TRBV5-1|TRBJ2-7|few|TRBD1
CASSLGAYRGSYEQYF
TGCGCCAGCAGCTTGGGGGCTTACAGGGGCTCCTACGAGCAGTACTTC
>15|TRBV19|TRBJ2-1|-|-
CASSSEAGAYNEQFF
TGTGCCAGTAGTAGCGAGGCAGGGGCCTACAATGAGCAGTTCTTC
>14|TRBV5-1|TRBJ2-5|-|TRBD1
CASSLGQGPETQYF
TGCGCCAGCAGCTTGGGACAGGGGCCAGAGACCCAGTACTTC
>15|TRBV15|TRBJ1-5|-|-
CATSRVRQENQPQHF
TGTGCCACCAGCAGAGTACGACAGGAGAATCAGCCCCAGCATTTT
>19|TRBV2|TRBJ2-1|-|-
CARSQGGARAGSSYNEQFF
TGTGCCCGCAGTCAAGGGGGGGCGCGGGCGGGGAGCTCCTACAATGAGCAGTTCTTC
>15|TRBV6-5|TRBJ1-3|few|-
CASGLGWGPGNTIYF
TGTGCCAGCGGGTTAGGCTGGGGGCCTGGAAACACCATATATTTT
>18|TRBV21-1|TRBJ2-4|-|-
CASSKVRGGLLAKNIQYF
TGTGCCAGCAGCAAAGTCAGGGGAGGGCTTCTAGCCAAAAACATTCAGTACTTC
>14|TRBV2|TRBJ2-7|-|-
CASSPSLGTYEQYF
TGTGCCAGCAGCCCGTCTCTGGGTACCTACGAGCAGTACTTC
>14|TRBV18|TRBJ1-2|-|TRBD1
CASFGQGGNYGYTF
TGTGCCAGCTTTGGACAGGGAGGGAACTATGGCTACACCTTC
>15|TRBV9|TRBJ2-3|-|-
CASSVSGGSTDTQYF
TGTGCCAGCAGCGTAAGCGGAGGGAGCACAGATACGCAGTATTTT
>14|TRBV6-5|TRBJ1-1|few|TRBD1
CASRSTGDATEAFF
TGTGCCAGCAGAAGCACAGGGGACGCCACTGAAGCTTTCTTT
>14|TRBV3-1/TRBV3-2|TRBJ2-7|-|-
CASRLGGNSYEQYF
TGTGCCAGCAGGCTTGGGGGTAACTCCTACGAGCAGTACTTC
>14|TRBV2|TRBJ2-3|-|-
CASSEIALEGTQYF
TGTGCCAGCAGTGAGATAGCCCTAGAGGGTACGCAGTATTTT
>14|TRBV7-3|TRBJ2-7|-|-
CASSEKGGFYEQYF
TGTGCCAGCAGCGAAAAGGGGGGTTTCTACGAGCAGTACTTC
>18|TRBV7-2|TRBJ2-5|-|TRBD1
CASSSAGTGVRYQETQYF
TGTGCCAGCAGCTCCGCCGGGACAGGGGTTCGGTACCAAGAGACCCAGTACTTC
>17|TRBV7-9|TRBJ2-6|-|-
CASSLGQAYSGANVLTF
TGTGCCAGCAGCTTAGGGCAAGCATACTCTGGGGCCAACGTCCTGACTTTC
>13|TRBV6-4|TRBJ1-3|once|-
CASSDSWKLPIYF
TGTGCCAGCAGTGACTCGTGGAAGCTCCCCATATATTTT
>14|TRBV7-2|TRBJ1-1|-|-
CASRRDNMNTEAFF
TGTGCCAGCCGGCGGGATAACATGAACACTGAAGCTTTCTTT
>13|TRBV25-1|TRBJ2-3|-|-
CASRKSGTDTQYF
TGTGCCAGCAGAAAAAGCGGCACAGATACGCAGTATTTT
>13|TRBV28|TRBJ2-2|-|-
CASSGQNTGELFF
TGTGCCAGCAGCGGACAGAACACCGGGGAGCTGTTTTTT
>13|TRBV7-3|TRBJ2-1|once|TRBD1
CASSPGRDRGQFF
TGTGCCAGCAGTCCCGGCCGGGACAGGGGTCAGTTCTTC
>16|TRBV9|TRBJ2-3|-|-
CASSKRGRGGTDTQYF
TGTGCCAGCAGCAAGAGGGGCAGGGGTGGGACAGATACGCAGTATTTT
>16|TRBV7-2|TRBJ2-1|-|TRBD2
CASSLVTSGGLNEQFF
TGTGCCAGCAGCTTAGTGACTAGCGGGGGTCTCAATGAGCAGTTCTTC
>15|TRBV7-3|TRBJ2-5|-|-
CASSKQGGGQETQYF
TGTGCCAGCAGCAAGCAGGGTGGGGGTCAAGAGACCCAGTACTTC
>12|TRBV12-3/TRBV12-4|TRBJ1-5|-|-
CASSPGNQPQHF
TGTGCCAGCAGTCCAGGAAATCAGCCCCAGCATTTT
>15|TRBV3-1/TRBV3-2|TRBJ1-2|-|TRBD1
CASSTRTGALGSYTF
TGTGCCAGCAGCACCCGGACAGGGGCCCTCGGAAGCTACACCTTC
>13|TRBV19|TRBJ1-5|-|-
CASSIVGVGPQHF
TGTGCCAGTAGTATTGTGGGTGTTGGGCCCCAGCATTTT
>15|TRBV6-1|TRBJ1-1|-|-
CASSERPRVVTEAFF
TGTGCCAGCAGTGAACGCCCCAGAGTAGTCACTGAAGCTTTCTTT
>11|TRBV6-1|TRBJ1-6|-|-
CASSETSPLHF
TGTGCCAGCAGTGAGACGTCACCCCTCCACTTT
>13|TRBV7-9|TRBJ1-5|-|-
CASSLDGNQPQHF
TGTGCCAGCAGCTTGGACGGAAATCAGCCCCAGCATTTT
>16|TRBV7-9|TRBJ1-4|-|TRBD1
CASSGFPGTGEEKLFF
TGTGCCAGCAGCGGGTTTCCCGGGACAGGTGAAGAAAAACTGTTTTTT
>16|TRBV15|TRBJ2-4|-|-
CATSPQRTVAKNIQYF
TGTGCCACCAGCCCCCAAAGGACGGTAGCCAAAAACATTCAGTACTTC